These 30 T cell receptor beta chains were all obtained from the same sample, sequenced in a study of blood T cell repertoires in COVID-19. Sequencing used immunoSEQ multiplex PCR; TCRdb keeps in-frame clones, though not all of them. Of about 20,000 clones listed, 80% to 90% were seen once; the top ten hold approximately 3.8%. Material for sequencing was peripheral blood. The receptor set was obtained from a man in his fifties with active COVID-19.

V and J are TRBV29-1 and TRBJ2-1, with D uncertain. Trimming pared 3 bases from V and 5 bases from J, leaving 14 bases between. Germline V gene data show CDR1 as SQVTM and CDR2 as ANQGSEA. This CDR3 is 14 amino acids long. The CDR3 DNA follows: TGCAGCGTTGAGGGTCACACCGACAACAATGAGCAGTTCTTC. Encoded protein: CSVEGHTDNNEQFF.

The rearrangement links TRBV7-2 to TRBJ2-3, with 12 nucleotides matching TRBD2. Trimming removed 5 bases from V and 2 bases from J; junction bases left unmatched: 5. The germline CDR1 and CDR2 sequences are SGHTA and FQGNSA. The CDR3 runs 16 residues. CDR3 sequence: CASSTTSGGYTDTQYF. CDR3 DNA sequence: TGTGCCAGCAGCACAACTAGCGGGGGGTACACAGATACGCAGTATTTT.

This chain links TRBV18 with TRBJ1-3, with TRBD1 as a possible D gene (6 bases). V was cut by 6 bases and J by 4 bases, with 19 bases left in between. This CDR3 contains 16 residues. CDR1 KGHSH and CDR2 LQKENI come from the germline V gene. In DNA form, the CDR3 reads TGTGCCAGCTCGCCGACACAGGGAGACTTCGGAAACACCATATATTTT. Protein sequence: CASSPTQGDFGNTIYF.

The CDR3 reads CASSRGDNSGNTIYF. As DNA, the CDR3 is TGTGCCAGTAGTAGAGGGGACAACTCTGGAAACACCATATATTTT. The chain uses TRBV19 and TRBJ1-3; D is perhaps TRBD1 (6 bases). The CDR3 loop spans 15 amino acids. Trimming took 4 bases from V and 0 from J, leaving 10 bases between them. Germline-derived CDR1 and CDR2 are LNHDA and SQIVND (reference sequence).

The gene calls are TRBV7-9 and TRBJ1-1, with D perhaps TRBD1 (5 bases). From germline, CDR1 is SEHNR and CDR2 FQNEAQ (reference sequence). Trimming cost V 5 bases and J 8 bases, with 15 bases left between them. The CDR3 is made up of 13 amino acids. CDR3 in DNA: TGTGCCAGCAGCCCAGGACCGGGGGGAGAAGCTTTCTTT. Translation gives CASSPGPGGEAFF.

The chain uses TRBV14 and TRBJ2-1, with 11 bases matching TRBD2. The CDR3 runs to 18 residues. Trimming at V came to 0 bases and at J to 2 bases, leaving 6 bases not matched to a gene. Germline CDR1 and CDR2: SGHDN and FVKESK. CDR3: CASSQDRGSGGAYNEQFF. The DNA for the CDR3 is TGTGCCAGCAGCCAAGATCGGGGTAGCGGGGGGGCCTACAATGAGCAGTTCTTC.

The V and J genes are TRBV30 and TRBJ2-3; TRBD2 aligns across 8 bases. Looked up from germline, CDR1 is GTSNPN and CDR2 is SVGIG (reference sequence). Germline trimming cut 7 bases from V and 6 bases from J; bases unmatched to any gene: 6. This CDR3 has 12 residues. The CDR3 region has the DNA TGTGCCTCCTCGGGGGGGCTGGATACGCAGTATTTT. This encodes CASSGGLDTQYF.

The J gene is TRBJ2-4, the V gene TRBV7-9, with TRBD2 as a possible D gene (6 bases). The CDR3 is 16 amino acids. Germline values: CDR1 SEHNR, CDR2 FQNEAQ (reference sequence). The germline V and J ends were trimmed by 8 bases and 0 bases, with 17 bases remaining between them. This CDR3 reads CASAFTGAIAKNIQYF. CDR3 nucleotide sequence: TGTGCCAGCGCATTCACGGGAGCTATAGCCAAAAACATTCAGTACTTC.

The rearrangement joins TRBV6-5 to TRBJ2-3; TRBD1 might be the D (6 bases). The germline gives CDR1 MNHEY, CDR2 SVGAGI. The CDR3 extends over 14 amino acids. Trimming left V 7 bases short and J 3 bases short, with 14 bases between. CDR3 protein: CASTPGHKTDTQYF. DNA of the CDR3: TGTGCCAGCACACCGGGACACAAGACAGATACGCAGTATTTT.

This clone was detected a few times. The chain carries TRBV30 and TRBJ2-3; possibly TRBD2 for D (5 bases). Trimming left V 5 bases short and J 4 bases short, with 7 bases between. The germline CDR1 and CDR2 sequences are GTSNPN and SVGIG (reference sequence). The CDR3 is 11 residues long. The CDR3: CAWARADTQYF. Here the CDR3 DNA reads TGTGCCTGGGCGAGGGCAGATACGCAGTATTTT.

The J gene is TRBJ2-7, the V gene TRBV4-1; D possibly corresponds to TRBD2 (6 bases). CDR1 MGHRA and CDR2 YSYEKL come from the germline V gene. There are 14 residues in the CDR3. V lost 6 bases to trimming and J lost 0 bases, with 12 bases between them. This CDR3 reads CASRPGLLSYEQYF. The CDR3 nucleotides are TGCGCCAGCAGGCCGGGACTCCTCTCCTACGAGCAGTACTTC.

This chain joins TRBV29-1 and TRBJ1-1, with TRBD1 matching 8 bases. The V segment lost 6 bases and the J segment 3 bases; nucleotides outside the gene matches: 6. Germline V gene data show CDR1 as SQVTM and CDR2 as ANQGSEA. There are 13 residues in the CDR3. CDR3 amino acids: CSVLDRGYTEAFF. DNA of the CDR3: TGCAGCGTATTAGACAGGGGCTACACTGAAGCTTTCTTT.

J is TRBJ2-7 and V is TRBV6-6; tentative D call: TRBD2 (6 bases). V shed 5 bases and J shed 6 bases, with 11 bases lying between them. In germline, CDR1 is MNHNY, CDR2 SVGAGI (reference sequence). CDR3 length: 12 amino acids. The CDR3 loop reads CASSGGELEQYF. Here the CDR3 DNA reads TGTGCCAGCAGTGGCGGGGAGCTCGAGCAGTACTTC.

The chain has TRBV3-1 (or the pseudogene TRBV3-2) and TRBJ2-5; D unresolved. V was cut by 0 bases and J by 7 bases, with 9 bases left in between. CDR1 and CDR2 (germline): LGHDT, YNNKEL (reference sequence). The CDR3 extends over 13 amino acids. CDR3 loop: CASSQDARLTQYF. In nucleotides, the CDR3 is TGTGCCAGCAGCCAAGATGCTCGGTTGACCCAGTACTTC.

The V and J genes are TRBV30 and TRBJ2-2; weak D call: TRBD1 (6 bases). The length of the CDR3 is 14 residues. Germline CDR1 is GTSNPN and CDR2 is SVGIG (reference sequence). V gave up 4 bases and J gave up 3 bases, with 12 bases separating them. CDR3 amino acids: CAWTNRADTGELFF. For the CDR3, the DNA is TGTGCCTGGACTAACAGGGCCGACACCGGGGAGCTGTTTTTT. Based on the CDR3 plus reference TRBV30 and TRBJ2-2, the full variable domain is SQTIHQWPATLVQPVGSPLSLECTVEGTSNPNLYWYRQAAGRGLQLLFYSVGIGQISSEVPQNLSASRPQDRQFILSSKKLLLSDSGFYLCAWTNRADTGELFFGEGSRLTVL.

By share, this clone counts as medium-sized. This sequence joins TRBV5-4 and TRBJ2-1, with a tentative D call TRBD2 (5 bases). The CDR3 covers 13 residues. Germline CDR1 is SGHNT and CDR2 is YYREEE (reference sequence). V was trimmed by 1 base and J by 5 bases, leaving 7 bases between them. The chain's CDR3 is CASSLLTNNEQFF. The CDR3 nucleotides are TGTGCCAGCAGCTTGTTGACTAACAATGAGCAGTTCTTC.

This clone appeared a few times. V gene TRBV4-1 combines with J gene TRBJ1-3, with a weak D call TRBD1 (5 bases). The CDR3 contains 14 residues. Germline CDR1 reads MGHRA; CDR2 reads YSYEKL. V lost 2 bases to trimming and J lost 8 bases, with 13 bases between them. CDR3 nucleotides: TGCGCCAGCAGCCAATTAACGGGGGTGGACACCATATATTTT. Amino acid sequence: CASSQLTGVDTIYF.

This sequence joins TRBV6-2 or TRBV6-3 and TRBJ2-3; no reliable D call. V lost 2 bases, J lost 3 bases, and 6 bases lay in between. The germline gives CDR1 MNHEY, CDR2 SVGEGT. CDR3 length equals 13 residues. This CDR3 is CASSYPNTDTQYF. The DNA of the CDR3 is TGTGCCAGCAGTTACCCAAATACAGATACGCAGTATTTT.

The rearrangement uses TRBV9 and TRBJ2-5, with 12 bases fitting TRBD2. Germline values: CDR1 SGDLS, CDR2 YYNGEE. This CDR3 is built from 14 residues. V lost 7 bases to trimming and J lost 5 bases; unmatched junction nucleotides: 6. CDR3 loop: CASSASGGAETQYF. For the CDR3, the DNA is TGTGCCAGCTCGGCTAGCGGGGGGGCCGAGACCCAGTACTTC.

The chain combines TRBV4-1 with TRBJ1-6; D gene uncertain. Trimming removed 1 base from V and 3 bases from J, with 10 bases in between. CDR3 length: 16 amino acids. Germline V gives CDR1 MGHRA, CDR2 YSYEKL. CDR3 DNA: TGCGCCAGCAGCCAAGTGCCGGGAGGCTATAATTCACCCCTCCACTTT. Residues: CASSQVPGGYNSPLHF.

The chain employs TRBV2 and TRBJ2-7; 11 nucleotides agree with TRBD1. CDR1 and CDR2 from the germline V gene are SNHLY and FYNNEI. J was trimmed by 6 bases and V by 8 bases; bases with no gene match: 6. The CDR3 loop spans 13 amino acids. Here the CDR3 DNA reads TGTGCCAGCGGCTGGGGGACAGGGGGCGAGCAGTACTTC. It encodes CASGWGTGGEQYF.

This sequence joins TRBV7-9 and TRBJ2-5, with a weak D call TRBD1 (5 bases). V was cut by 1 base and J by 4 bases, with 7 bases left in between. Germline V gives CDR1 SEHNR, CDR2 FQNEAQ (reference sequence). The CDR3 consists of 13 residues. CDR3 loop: CASSLGQGETQYF. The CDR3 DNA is TGTGCCAGCAGCTTAGGTCAGGGAGAGACCCAGTACTTC.

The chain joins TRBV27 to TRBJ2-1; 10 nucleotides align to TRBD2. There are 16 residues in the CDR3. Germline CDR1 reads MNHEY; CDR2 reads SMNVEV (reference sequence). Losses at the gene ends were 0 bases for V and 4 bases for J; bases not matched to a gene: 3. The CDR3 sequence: CASSLSGLASYNEQFF. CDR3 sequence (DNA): TGTGCCAGCAGTTTATCGGGACTAGCGAGTTACAATGAGCAGTTCTTC.

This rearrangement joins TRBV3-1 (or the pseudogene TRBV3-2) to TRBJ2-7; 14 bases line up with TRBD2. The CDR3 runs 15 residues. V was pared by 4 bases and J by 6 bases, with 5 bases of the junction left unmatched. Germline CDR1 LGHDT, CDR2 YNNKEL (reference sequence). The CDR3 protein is CASSLGLAGGSEQYF. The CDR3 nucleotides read TGTGCCAGCAGCCTTGGACTAGCGGGGGGCAGCGAGCAGTACTTC.

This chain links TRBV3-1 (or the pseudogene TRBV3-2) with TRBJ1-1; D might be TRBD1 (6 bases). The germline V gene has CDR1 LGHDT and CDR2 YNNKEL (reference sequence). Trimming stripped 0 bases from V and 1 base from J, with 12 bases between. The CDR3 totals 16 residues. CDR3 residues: CASSQDIVRGNTEAFF. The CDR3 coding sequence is TGTGCCAGCAGCCAAGATATCGTCAGGGGGAACACTGAAGCTTTCTTT.

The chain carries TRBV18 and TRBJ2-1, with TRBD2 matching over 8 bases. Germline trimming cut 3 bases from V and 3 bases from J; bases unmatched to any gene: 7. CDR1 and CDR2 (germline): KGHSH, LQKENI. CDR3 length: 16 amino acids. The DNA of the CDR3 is TGTGCCAGCTCACCGGTGGGCGGGGGGAACTACAATGAGCAGTTCTTC. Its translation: CASSPVGGGNYNEQFF.

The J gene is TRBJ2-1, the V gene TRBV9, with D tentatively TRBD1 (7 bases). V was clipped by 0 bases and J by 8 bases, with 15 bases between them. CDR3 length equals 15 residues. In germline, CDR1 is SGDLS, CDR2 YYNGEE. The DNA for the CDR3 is TGTGCCAGCAGCGTAGTGACAGGGAGGAGTGATGAGCAGTTCTTC. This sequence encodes CASSVVTGRSDEQFF. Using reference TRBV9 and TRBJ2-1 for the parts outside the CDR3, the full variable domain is DSGVTQTPKHLITATGQRVTLRCSPRSGDLSVYWYQQSLDQGLQFLIQYYNGEERAKGNILERFSAQQFPDLHSELNLSSLELGDSALYFCASSVVTGRSDEQFFGPGTRLTVL.

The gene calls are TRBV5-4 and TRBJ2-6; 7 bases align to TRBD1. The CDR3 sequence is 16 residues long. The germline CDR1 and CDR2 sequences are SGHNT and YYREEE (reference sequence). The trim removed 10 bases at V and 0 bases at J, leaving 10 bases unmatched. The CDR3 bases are TGTGCCGACTCGGGACAGCAACTCTCTGGGGCCAACGTCCTGACTTTC. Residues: CADSGQQLSGANVLTF.

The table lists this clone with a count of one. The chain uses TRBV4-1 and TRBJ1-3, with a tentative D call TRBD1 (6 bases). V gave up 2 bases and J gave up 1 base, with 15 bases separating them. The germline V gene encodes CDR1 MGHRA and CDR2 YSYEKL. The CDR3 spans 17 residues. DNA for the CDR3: TGCGCCAGCAGCCAACCCCGGGGGGGCCCGTCTGGAAACACCATATATTTT. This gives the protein CASSQPRGGPSGNTIYF.

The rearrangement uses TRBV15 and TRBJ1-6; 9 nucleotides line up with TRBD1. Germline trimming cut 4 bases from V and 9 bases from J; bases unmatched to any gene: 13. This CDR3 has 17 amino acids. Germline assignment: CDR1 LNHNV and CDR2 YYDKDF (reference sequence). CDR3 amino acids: CATSKEAPGQGFSPLHF. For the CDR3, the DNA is TGTGCCACCAGCAAAGAAGCCCCGGGACAGGGATTTTCACCCCTCCACTTT.